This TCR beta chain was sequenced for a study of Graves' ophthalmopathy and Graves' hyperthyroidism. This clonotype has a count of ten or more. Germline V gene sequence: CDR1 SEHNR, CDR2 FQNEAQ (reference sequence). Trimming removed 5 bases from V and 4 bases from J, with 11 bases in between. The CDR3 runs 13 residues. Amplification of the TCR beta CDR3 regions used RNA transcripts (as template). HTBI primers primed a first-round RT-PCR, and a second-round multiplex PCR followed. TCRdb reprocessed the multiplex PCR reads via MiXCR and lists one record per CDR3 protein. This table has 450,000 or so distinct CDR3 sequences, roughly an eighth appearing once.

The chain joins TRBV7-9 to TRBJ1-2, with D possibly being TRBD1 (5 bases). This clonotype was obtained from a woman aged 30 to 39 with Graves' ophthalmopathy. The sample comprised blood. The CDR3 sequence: CASSGGVSYGYTF. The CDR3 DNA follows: TGTGCCAGCAGCGGAGGGGTCAGCTATGGCTACACCTTC.